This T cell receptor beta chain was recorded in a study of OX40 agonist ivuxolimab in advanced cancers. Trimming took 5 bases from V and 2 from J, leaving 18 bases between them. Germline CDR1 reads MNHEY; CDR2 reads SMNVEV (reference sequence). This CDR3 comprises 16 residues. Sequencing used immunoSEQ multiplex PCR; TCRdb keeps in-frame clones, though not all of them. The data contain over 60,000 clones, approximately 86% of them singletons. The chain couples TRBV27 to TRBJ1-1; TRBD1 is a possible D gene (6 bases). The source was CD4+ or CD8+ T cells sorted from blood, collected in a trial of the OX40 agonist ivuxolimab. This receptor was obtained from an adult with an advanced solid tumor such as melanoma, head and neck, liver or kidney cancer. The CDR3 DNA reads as TGTGCCAGCAGTATAACAGGGCCCCCTTCTAACACTGAAGCTTTCTTT. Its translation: CASSITGPPSNTEAFF.